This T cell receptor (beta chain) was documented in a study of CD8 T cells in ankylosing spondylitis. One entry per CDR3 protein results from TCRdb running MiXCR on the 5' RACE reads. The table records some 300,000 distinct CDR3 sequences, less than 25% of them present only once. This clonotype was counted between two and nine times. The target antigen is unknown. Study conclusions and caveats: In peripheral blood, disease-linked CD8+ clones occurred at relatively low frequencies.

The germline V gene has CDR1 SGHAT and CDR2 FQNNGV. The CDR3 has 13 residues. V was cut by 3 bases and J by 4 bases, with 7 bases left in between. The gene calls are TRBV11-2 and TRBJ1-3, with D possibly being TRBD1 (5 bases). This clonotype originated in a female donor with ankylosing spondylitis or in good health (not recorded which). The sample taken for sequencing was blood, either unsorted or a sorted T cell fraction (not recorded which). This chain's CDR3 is CASSLWGGNTIYF. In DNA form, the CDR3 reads TGTGCCAGCAGCTTGTGGGGCGGAAACACCATATATTTT.